A single sample is the source of the 24 T cell receptor beta chains below, sequenced in a study of OX40 agonist ivuxolimab in advanced cancers. Data came from immunoSEQ multiplex PCR; TCRdb stores just in-frame clones and leaves some out. There are 65,000 to 90,000 clones in the sample; 85% to 90% occur only once, and under 0.65% lies in the top ten. This specimen consisted of CD4+ or CD8+ T cells sorted from blood, obtained in a trial of the OX40 agonist ivuxolimab. All receptors come from an adult with an advanced solid tumor such as melanoma, head and neck, liver or kidney cancer.

The chain joins TRBV7-2 to TRBJ2-7; TRBD2 matches 11 bases. V gave up 1 base and J gave up 3 bases; unmatched junction bases: 5. CDR1 and CDR2 from the germline V gene are SGHTA and FQGNSA. The CDR3 sequence is 16 residues long. DNA of the CDR3: TGTGCCAGCAGCTTAGACGTAGGGACTAGCGGCTACGAGCAGTACTTC. Translation: CASSLDVGTSGYEQYF.

In its sample, this clone was seen a few times. The chain couples TRBV5-8 to TRBJ2-1, with D possibly matching TRBD2 (5 bases). The CDR3 is 13 amino acids. Germline V gene lookup returns CDR1 SGHTS and CDR2 YDEGEE. V was trimmed by 4 bases and J by 8 bases, leaving 13 bases between them. The CDR3 nucleotides are TGTGCCAGCAGCCAACAATACGGGGATGAGCAGTTCTTC. Its protein is CASSQQYGDEQFF.

The chain recombines TRBV18 with TRBJ2-5; D uncertain. Germline V gene lookup returns CDR1 KGHSH and CDR2 LQKENI. The ends were cut back, 6 bases at V and 5 bases at J, with 16 bases in the middle. This CDR3 is built from 14 residues. Here the CDR3 reads CASSLIGGFETQYF. In DNA form, the CDR3 reads TGTGCCAGCTCTCTTATCGGCGGATTCGAGACCCAGTACTTC.

This clone was recorded only once. This chain links TRBV5-1 with TRBJ2-3, with TRBD1 matching over 10 bases. CDR3 length: 17 residues. Germline V gene lookup returns CDR1 SGHRS and CDR2 YFSETQ. V lost 1 base and J lost 6; bases outside the gene matches: 11. The CDR3 DNA follows: TGCGCCAGCAGCTTGTCCCCGCGACAGGGGGCGCCGGATACGCAGTATTTT. Protein: CASSLSPRQGAPDTQYF. The variable domain in full, with the rest retrieved from reference TRBV5-1 and TRBJ2-3, is KAGVTQTPRYLIKTRGQQVTLSCSPISGHRSVSWYQQTPGQGLQFLFEYFSETQRNKGNFPGRFSGRQFSNSRSEMNVSTLELGDSALYLCASSLSPRQGAPDTQYFGPGTRLTVL.

CDR3 coding DNA: TGCGCCAGCAGCCAAAACAGGGACTATGGCTACACCTTC. Translating it yields CASSQNRDYGYTF. V is TRBV4-1 and J is TRBJ1-2; a weak D match, TRBD1 (6 bases). CDR3 length: 13 amino acids. V dropped 2 bases and J dropped 3 bases, with 7 bases sitting between them. Germline assignment: CDR1 MGHRA and CDR2 YSYEKL.

The chain uses TRBV15 and TRBJ2-5, with 9 nucleotides matching TRBD1. There are 14 residues in the CDR3. After removal of 4 bases from V and 4 bases from J, the junction contained 4 bases not matched to a gene. CDR1 and CDR2 from the germline V gene are LNHNV and YYDKDF (reference sequence). The CDR3 is CATSTRQGGETQYF. Here the CDR3 DNA reads TGTGCCACCAGCACAAGACAGGGGGGAGAGACCCAGTACTTC.

This chain joins TRBV18 and TRBJ1-5; 8 positions match TRBD1. V shed 5 bases, J shed 7 bases, and the junction held 4 bases outside the gene matches. Germline-derived CDR1 and CDR2 are KGHSH and LQKENI. This CDR3 is 13 amino acids long. The CDR3 region is CASSTTGDQPQHF. In DNA, the CDR3 is TGTGCCAGCTCAACGACAGGGGACCAGCCCCAGCATTTT. The full variable domain, with the rest looked up from reference TRBV18 and TRBJ1-5, is NAGVMQNPRHLVRRRGQEARLRCSPMKGHSHVYWYRQLPEEGLKFMVYLQKENIIDESGMPKERFSAEFPKEGPSILRIQQVVRGDSAAYFCASSTTGDQPQHFGDGTRLSIL.

This clone was picked up one time. The V call is TRBV9, the J call TRBJ1-3; D remains ambiguous. The germline CDR1 and CDR2 sequences are SGDLS and YYNGEE. Trimming left V 3 bases short and J 0 bases short, with 22 bases between. This CDR3 is 19 amino acids long. CDR3: CASSAWRKGKVSSGNTIYF. The CDR3 DNA follows: TGTGCCAGCAGCGCCTGGCGGAAAGGGAAGGTAAGCTCTGGAAACACCATATATTTT.

V usage is TRBV29-1 and J usage is TRBJ2-2; D perhaps matches TRBD2 (6 bases). Trimming took 1 base from V and 2 from J, leaving 14 bases between them. Germline loops: CDR1 SQVTM, CDR2 ANQGSEA. The CDR3 has 16 residues. CDR3 in amino acids: CSVEATLADNTGELFF. DNA of the CDR3: TGCAGCGTTGAAGCCACCTTAGCGGACAACACCGGGGAGCTGTTTTTT.

The chain is built from TRBV6-1 and TRBJ1-3, with no clear D. V lost 8 bases, J lost 6 bases, and 14 bases lay in between. Germline V CDR1 and CDR2: MNHNS, SASEGT. The CDR3 sequence is 13 residues long. The CDR3 bases are TGTGCCAGCCAAGGTCCTTACTTAAACACCATATATTTT. Translating it yields CASQGPYLNTIYF.

The count of this clone is one. CDR3 bases: TGTGCCTGGAGTGTGGGGGGACTAGCGGGGAGCACAGATACGCAGTATTTT. Translating gives CAWSVGGLAGSTDTQYF. J is TRBJ2-3 and V is TRBV30; TRBD2 aligns across 13 bases. V dropped 0 bases and J dropped 0; count of bases not matched to a gene: 3. CDR3 size: 17 residues. Germline CDR1 GTSNPN, CDR2 SVGIG (reference sequence).

The genes are TRBV11-3 and TRBJ1-3; possible D gene TRBD1, 5 bases. This CDR3 region has 15 residues. Germline values: CDR1 SGHNT, CDR2 YENEEA. V gave up 3 bases and J gave up 5 bases, with 14 bases separating them. The CDR3: CASSFGGGDRNTIYF. The CDR3 nucleotides are TGTGCCAGCAGCTTTGGGGGAGGCGATCGAAACACCATATATTTT.

The rearrangement joins TRBV30 to TRBJ2-7; D perhaps matches TRBD1 (6 bases). Germline V gene sequence: CDR1 GTSNPN, CDR2 SVGIG (reference sequence). Trimming stripped 3 bases from V and 1 base from J, with 10 bases between. The CDR3 spans 13 residues. The CDR3 nucleotides are TGTGCCTGGAGGAAGCAGGGGTCCTACGAGCAGTACTTC. It is translated as CAWRKQGSYEQYF.

This chain uses TRBV9 with TRBJ2-7; 10 nucleotides align to TRBD2. The germline V gene encodes CDR1 SGDLS and CDR2 YYNGEE. Trimming removed 0 bases from V and 6 bases from J; junction bases left unmatched: 3. The CDR3 covers 14 residues. The CDR3 DNA reads TGTGCCAGCAGCGTAGTGGAGCGGGAGGGCGAGCAGTACTTC. Translated: CASSVVEREGEQYF.

J is TRBJ2-1 and V is TRBV15; 14 nucleotides agree with TRBD2. CDR3 length: 20 residues. The ends lost 5 bases at V and 0 bases at J; junction bases unmatched: 12. Germline CDR1 is LNHNV and CDR2 is YYDKDF (reference sequence). Here the CDR3 DNA reads TGTGCCACCAGCGGTAGACTAGCGGGAGGGGGGTCGAGCTCCTACAATGAGCAGTTCTTC. The encoded protein is CATSGRLAGGGSSSYNEQFF.

The V call is TRBV19, the J call TRBJ2-7, with TRBD1 matching 8 bases. The CDR3 covers 15 residues. Germline CDR1 reads LNHDA; CDR2 reads SQIVND (reference sequence). V was clipped by 3 bases and J by 3 bases; unmatched bases: 7. The CDR3: CASSISTGVNYEQYF. CDR3 bases: TGTGCCAGTAGTATTTCGACAGGGGTAAACTACGAGCAGTACTTC.

V and J are TRBV6-5 and TRBJ1-1, with a tentative D call TRBD1 (6 bases). CDR1 and CDR2 from the germline V gene are MNHEY and SVGAGI. V was trimmed by 6 bases and J by 1 base, leaving 9 bases between them. The CDR3 covers 13 residues. In nucleotides, the CDR3 is TGTGCCAGCAGGAAGGGGGGGAACACTGAAGCTTTCTTT. As protein: CASRKGGNTEAFF.

V is TRBV9 and J is TRBJ1-1; the D gene is possibly TRBD1 (6 bases). Germline CDR1 and CDR2: SGDLS and YYNGEE. The V end was cut by 4 bases, the J end by 0 bases, with 13 bases between. The CDR3 extends over 15 amino acids. The chain's CDR3 is CASSPRGNMNTEAFF. DNA for the CDR3: TGTGCCAGCAGCCCTAGGGGGAACATGAACACTGAAGCTTTCTTT.

V gene TRBV19 combines with J gene TRBJ2-5, with no clear D. The germline V gene encodes CDR1 LNHDA and CDR2 SQIVND (reference sequence). The CDR3 contains 12 residues. Trimming cost V 4 bases and J 7 bases, with 10 bases left between them. The CDR3 nucleotides read TGTGCCAGTAGTAAGGAAGGTGGGACCCAGTACTTC. Encoded protein: CASSKEGGTQYF.

The chain is built from TRBV29-1 and TRBJ2-5, with D tentatively TRBD2 (7 bases). CDR1 and CDR2 from the germline V gene are SQVTM and ANQGSEA. This CDR3 has 14 residues. Trimming stripped 4 bases from V and 1 base from J, with 13 bases between. The CDR3 bases are TGCAGCGTTGGTAGGGGGGGGACCCAAGAGACCCAGTACTTC. Amino acid sequence: CSVGRGGTQETQYF.

J is TRBJ2-3 and V is TRBV6-1; D might be TRBD1 or TRBD2, each matching 5 bases. Germline CDR1 is MNHNS and CDR2 is SASEGT. The length of the CDR3 is 18 residues. The germline V and J ends were trimmed by 0 bases and 6 bases, with 22 bases remaining between them. This CDR3 reads CASSEAAGTGTLRDTQYF. The CDR3 DNA sequence: TGTGCCAGCAGTGAAGCCGCAGGGACCGGGACCCTGCGTGATACGCAGTATTTT.

Notes on this clone: Other DNA sequences in the same sample also yield this CDR3. V gene TRBV5-1 combines with J gene TRBJ2-7, with 7 bases aligning to TRBD2. The V gene's germline CDR1 is SGHRS and CDR2 YFSETQ. The junction had 0 bases not matched to a gene; V was cut back by 0 bases and J by 0 bases. The CDR3 is made up of 14 amino acids. In DNA form, the CDR3 reads TGCGCCAGCAGCTTGGCGGGGGGCTCCTACGAGCAGTACTTC. Residues: CASSLAGGSYEQYF.

DNA of the CDR3: TGTGCCAGCAGCTTGGTTTACACCGCAGAGACGAATGAAAAACTGTTTTTT. This codes for CASSLVYTAETNEKLFF. This sequence joins TRBV5-5 and TRBJ1-4; the D is unclear. V was trimmed by 0 bases and J by 5 bases, leaving 17 bases between them. The CDR3 has 17 residues. CDR1 is SGHKS and CDR2 is YYEKEE in the germline V gene (reference sequence).

The rearrangement uses TRBV6-1 and TRBJ2-1; possibly TRBD2 for D (6 bases). V was cut by 5 bases and J by 9 bases, with 11 bases left in between. The CDR3 has 12 amino acids. Germline values: CDR1 MNHNS, CDR2 SASEGT. The CDR3 here is CASSLVRGEQFF. CDR3 bases: TGTGCCAGCAGTTTAGTGCGGGGTGAGCAGTTCTTC.